This TCR beta chain came from a study of T cell repertoires in cytomegalovirus infection. About the research overall: In public TCR beta signatures, there were indications of both CMV infection and matching HLA type. Study-wide results and caveats: Clonotype analysis showed dominance of the ex vivo response by HLA-C-restricted CMV-specific TCR beta clonotypes. Cumulative public TCR beta family frequency identified CMV carriers with the relevant HLA.

TCRdb used MiXCR to reprocess the reads, holding one entry per CDR3 protein. The table has 400,000 to 550,000 distinct CDR3 sequences, around 11% seen once; the top ten hold 10% to 13%. To note about this clonotype: Its antigen is unknown.

The CDR3 sequence is 14 residues long. The V gene lost 5 bases and the J gene lost 3 bases, with 14 bases spanning the gap. CDR1 and CDR2 (germline): SQVTM, ANQGSEA. V gene TRBV29-1 combines with J gene TRBJ2-4; D is undetermined. The receptor comes from a human donor in good health (CMV status not recorded). Some clones in this sample may be carry-over from other donors' samples. Sequenced: PBMCs. In DNA, the CDR3 is TGCAGCGTTAACCAAGGGCTTGTCAAAAACATTCAGTACTTC. Its translation is CSVNQGLVKNIQYF.